A single T cell receptor beta chain is shown here with its context. Its antigen is unknown. The junction had 3 bases not matched to a gene; V was cut back by 0 bases and J by 4 bases. The CDR3 is made up of 14 amino acids. The germline CDR1 and CDR2 sequences are GTSNPN and SVGIG (reference sequence). The data originate from a study of cytomegalovirus exposure and HLA in healthy donors. Whole-study findings and limits: The analysis excluded some indistinguishable V segments, including TRBV6-2 and TRBV6-3. An assumption of roughly uniform sequencing depth across donors underlay the presence/absence analyses. Rare TCR sequences dominated, though some public TCRs recurred in many donors.

Though nominally healthy at sampling, donors likely had unrecorded immune exposures. A multiplex PCR was run with 60 Vbeta primers and 13 Jbeta primers. Sequenced by immunoSEQ multiplex PCR; TCRdb stores in-frame clones only, minus some. This sample's clone table lists around 40,000 clones. Sequenced input: PBMCs. The receptor was isolated from a man aged 30 to 39 in good health and CMV-seronegative. This chain uses TRBV30 with TRBJ1-1; the match to TRBD1 covers 9 bases. In DNA form, the CDR3 reads TGTGCCTGGAGTGTTACAGGGGGCAGCACTGAAGCTTTCTTT. Amino acid sequence: CAWSVTGGSTEAFF. Complete variable domain (other parts from reference TRBV30 and TRBJ1-1): SQTIHQWPATLVQPVGSPLSLECTVEGTSNPNLYWYRQAAGRGLQLLFYSVGIGQISSEVPQNLSASRPQDRQFILSSKKLLLSDSGFYLCAWSVTGGSTEAFFGQGTRLTVV.